This T cell receptor beta chain stems from a study of T cells in Graves' hyperthyroidism and ophthalmopathy. This clonotype was seen ten or more times. The antigen is unknown. Study-level findings and limits: Ophthalmopathy, which appeared later, was predicted by the model a median roughly 6.5 months before onset. Most thyroid-expanded clonotypes above 0.001 were also found in blood.

PBMCs were sourced from approximately 10 ml fresh peripheral blood. Germline V lookup: CDR1 SGHTA, CDR2 FQGNSA. This CDR3 contains 14 residues. The V gene lost 2 bases and the J gene lost 2 bases, with 9 bases spanning the gap. Authors of the study amplified TCR beta CDR3 regions from RNA transcripts. The HTBI primer set drove a first-round RT-PCR of the TCR CDR3. TCRdb called the multiplex PCR reads again in MiXCR, with one record for every CDR3 protein. The sample shows roughly 630,000 distinct CDR3 sequences, around 16% of them seen only once. The TCR comes from a woman aged 30 to 39 with Graves' hyperthyroidism. The sequenced material came from blood. The gene calls are TRBV7-2 and TRBJ1-2; D remains unclear. This CDR3 reads CASSLSPENYGYTF. The CDR3 DNA follows: TGTGCCAGCAGCTTATCACCGGAGAACTATGGCTACACCTTC.